This T cell receptor beta chain is drawn from a study of Ad26.COV2.S vaccination and SARS-CoV-2 variants. Whole-study context: A participant enrolled in the COV1001 Ad26.COV2.S trial arm provided the sample. Whole-study findings and limits: Measures of TCR breadth and depth may have fallen short of total T cell responses. Participants given vaccine showed non-spike TCR breadth similar to that of placebo recipients.

Worth noting for this clone: Its specificity is not known.

The treatment here: roughly 19 received Ad26.COV2.S at low or high dose, single or two shots; 5 received placebo; per-sample allocation not given. Sampling was done on day 63 after the first vaccine or placebo injection. Ad26 vector vaccine expressed Wuhan-strain SARS-CoV-2 spike. V was cut by 1 base and J by 1 base, with 4 bases left in between. The CDR3 loop spans 14 amino acids. CDR1 and CDR2 (germline): SGHDN, FVKESK. Profiling relied on immunoSEQ multiplex PCR, and the TCRdb table lists in-frame clones only, not all of them. The data hold about 350,000 clones, with about 86% observed a single time.

The V gene is TRBV14, the J gene TRBJ1-4; D is uncertain. This receptor was obtained from a person between 18 and 65 years old who received the Ad26.COV2.S COVID-19 vaccine or a placebo. The sample in question was peripheral blood, obtained in a trial of Ad26.COV2.S vaccine versus placebo. CDR3 loop: CASSQGLTNEKLFF. Here the CDR3 DNA reads TGTGCCAGCAGCCAAGGTCTAACTAATGAAAAACTGTTTTTT.